The 28 T cell receptor beta chains listed next were all sequenced from one sample in a study of T cell clonality in common variable immunodeficiency. The table came from immunoSEQ multiplex PCR; TCRdb's copy has only in-frame clones and leaves some out. Recorded here are 55,000 to 65,000 clones, with no singletons, and the ten leading clones hold 1.5% to 2%. The material sequenced was peripheral blood mononuclear cells. The receptors were gathered from a person between 18 and 69 years old in good health.

The sample holds many counts of this clone. The CDR3 goes on 3 residues after the read ends, and that part is filled in from the germline J gene. V and J are TRBV19 and TRBJ1-6; D remains ambiguous. This CDR3 is built from 14 residues. Deletions cut 3 bases from V and 10 bases from J, with 13 bases between. Germline loops: CDR1 LNHDA, CDR2 SQIVND (reference sequence). The CDR3 is CASSIVATDSPLHF. CDR3 bases read: TGTGCCAGTAGTATCGTAGCGACGGACTCACCC.

At least ten counts were recorded for this clone. The read terminates 3 residues before the CDR3 end, so the remaining end is supplied by the germline J gene. The rearrangement uses TRBV30 and TRBJ2-3, with 7 bases aligning to TRBD2. Germline values: CDR1 GTSNPN, CDR2 SVGIG (reference sequence). J gave up 3 bases and V 1 base, and 4 bases lay outside the gene matches. The CDR3 extends over 14 amino acids. Partial CDR3 DNA: TGTGCCTGGAGTGGAGCGGGATGGACAGATACG. As protein: CAWSGAGWTDT. The CDR3 in its entirety is CAWSGAGWTDTQYF.

This clone came up a few times. The CDR3 goes on 3 residues after the read ends, and that part is filled in from the germline J gene. The chain is built from TRBV2 and TRBJ2-7, with 10 bases matching TRBD1. Germline CDR1 and CDR2: SNHLY and FYNNEI. The CDR3 contains 15 residues. V shed 4 bases, J shed 6 bases, and the junction held 9 bases outside the gene matches. CDR3 sequence: CASSVSGTGEGEQYF. The covered CDR3 bases are TGTGCCAGCAGTGTCTCCGGGACAGGGGAGGGCGAG.

This clone has ten or more counts. Read sequence stops 3 residues before the CDR3 end, and the germline J gene provides the missing end. The V call is TRBV5-1, the J call TRBJ2-7; D remains unclear. Germline CDR1 reads SGHRS; CDR2 reads YFSETQ. The CDR3 totals 17 residues. Trimming removed 0 bases at V and 2 bases at J, with 18 bases between. CDR3 bases read: TGCGCCAGCAGCTTGGGCCTGACCTTTGACACAGCCTACGAG. Its protein is CASSLGLTFDTAYE. Given in full, the CDR3 is CASSLGLTFDTAYEQYF. Variable domain in full (rest from reference TRBV5-1 and TRBJ2-7): KAGVTQTPRYLIKTRGQQVTLSCSPISGHRSVSWYQQTPGQGLQFLFEYFSETQRNKGNFPGRFSGRQFSNSRSEMNVSTLELGDSALYLCASSLGLTFDTAYEQYFGPGTRLTVT.

This clone came up many times. The read ends 3 residues shy of where the CDR3 ends; the end is completed using the germline J gene. This chain uses TRBV19 with TRBJ2-2; 12 bases align to TRBD2. Germline V CDR1 and CDR2: LNHDA, SQIVND (reference sequence). V trimming: 6 bases; J trimming: 5 bases; junction bases outside the gene matches: 7. The CDR3 consists of 16 residues. The DNA read from the CDR3 is TGTGCCAGTAGACTAGCGGGAGGTTCAGGAACCGGGGAG. It encodes CASRLAGGSGTGE. In full, the CDR3 reads CASRLAGGSGTGELFF.

This clone was seen repeatedly, ten times or more. The CDR3 goes on 3 residues after the read ends, and that part is filled in from the germline J gene. The chain links TRBV2 to TRBJ1-5, with D maybe TRBD1 (5 bases). Germline CDR1 is SNHLY and CDR2 is FYNNEI. V lost 4 bases and J 0 bases, leaving 7 bases between the germline ends. The CDR3 spans 14 residues. CDR3 region: CASSAQGSNQPQHF. The DNA read from the CDR3 is TGTGCCAGCAGTGCCCAGGGTAGCAATCAGCCC. The whole variable domain, remainder taken from reference TRBV2 and TRBJ1-5, is EPEVTQTPSHQVTQMGQEVILRCVPISNHLYFYWYRQILGQKVEFLVSFYNNEISEKSEIFDDQFSVERPDGSNFTLKIRSTKLEDSAMYFCASSAQGSNQPQHFGDGTRLSIL.

This clone came up many times. The read falls 3 residues short of the CDR3 end, and the missing part is taken from the germline J gene. The chain uses TRBV18 and TRBJ2-5; TRBD2 agrees at 7 bases. CDR1 and CDR2 from the germline V gene are KGHSH and LQKENI. Unmatched junction bases numbered 5, after V lost 3 bases and J lost 4 bases. CDR3 length: 14 residues. CDR3 sequence reads: CASSPILARETQYF. The CDR3 bases that were read are TGTGCCAGCTCACCCATACTAGCGCGAGAGACC.

The table lists this clone with many counts. The missing CDR3 end, 3 residues past where the read stops, is filled in from the germline J gene. This chain uses TRBV30 with TRBJ1-1, with unresolved D. Germline CDR1 reads GTSNPN; CDR2 reads SVGIG (reference sequence). The CDR3 has 14 residues. Trimming stripped 2 bases from V and 4 bases from J, with 14 bases between. CDR3 loop: CAWSSTPRVTEAFF. The CDR3 bases that were read are TGTGCCTGGAGTTCCACCCCACGCGTCACTGAA.

With respect to this clone: The CDR3 end falls 3 residues outside the read, so it is completed with the germline J gene. V is TRBV7-9 and J is TRBJ2-7; no clear D gene. Germline CDR1 SEHNR, CDR2 FQNEAQ (reference sequence). This CDR3 comprises 12 residues. V shed 5 bases and J shed 4 bases, with 9 bases lying between them. Incomplete CDR3 DNA: TGTGCCAGCAGCAGAGGCTCTTACGAG. The encoded protein is CASSRGSYE. The full CDR3 sequence reads CASSRGSYEQYF.

Comments on this clone: The missing CDR3 end, 3 residues past where the read stops, is filled in from the germline J gene. The chain links TRBV7-8 to TRBJ2-1; 11 nucleotides match TRBD2. CDR1 and CDR2 (germline): SGHVS, FQNEAQ. J was trimmed by 0 bases and V by 3 bases; bases with no gene match: 4. The CDR3 consists of 17 residues. The CDR3 protein is CASSFLAGGSSYNEQFF. The CDR3 DNA, read in part, is TGTGCCAGCAGCTTCCTAGCGGGAGGCTCCTCCTACAATGAG.

This clone was counted ten times or more. From the germline J gene comes the end of the CDR3, since the read stops 3 residues before it. This sequence joins TRBV4-2 and TRBJ2-3; D call uncertain. Germline V gives CDR1 LGHNA, CDR2 YNFKEQ. This CDR3 has 15 amino acids. V gave up 0 bases and J gave up 2 bases, with 9 bases separating them. The DNA read from the CDR3 is TGTGCCAGCAGCCAAGATGCCGGGTTCACAGATACG. Its translation: CASSQDAGFTDT. The entire CDR3 sequence reads CASSQDAGFTDTQYF.

This clone was found many times. The read terminates 3 residues before the CDR3 end, so the remaining end is supplied by the germline J gene. In the same sample, other DNA sequences code for this CDR3. The J gene is TRBJ2-7, the V gene TRBV7-9, with 10 bases matching TRBD2. The CDR3 is 15 amino acids. The germline CDR1 and CDR2 sequences are SEHNR and FQNEAQ (reference sequence). Trimming took 4 bases from V and 0 from J; bases not matched to a gene: 3. The CDR3: CASSSGTSASYEQYF. The covered CDR3 bases are TGTGCCAGCAGCTCGGGGACTAGCGCCTCCTACGAG.

The sample holds many counts of this clone. The read is 3 residues too short to cover the CDR3 end, so that end is filled in from the germline J gene. The chain couples TRBV7-9 to TRBJ2-5; TRBD2 might be the D (5 bases). Germline V gene sequence: CDR1 SEHNR, CDR2 FQNEAQ (reference sequence). The V and J ends lost 4 bases and 0 bases respectively, with 12 bases between them. The CDR3 runs to 15 residues. CDR3 sequence reads: CASSSPTIYQETQYF. CDR3 bases read: TGTGCCAGCAGCTCCCCGACTATTTACCAAGAGACC.

This clone was seen repeatedly, ten times or more. The CDR3 goes on 3 residues after the read ends, and that part is filled in from the germline J gene. This chain links TRBV7-2 with TRBJ1-1, with 8 bases matching TRBD1. CDR1 is SGHTA and CDR2 is FQGNSA in the germline V gene. V gave up 4 bases and J gave up 6 bases; unmatched junction bases: 10. The CDR3 sequence is 15 residues long. The CDR3 spells CASSSVPETGAEAFF. The DNA read from the CDR3 is TGTGCCAGCAGCTCCGTGCCGGAGACAGGGGCTGAA.

The CDR3 spells CSARLAGGPYEQYF. The CDR3 DNA, read in part, is TGCAGTGCGCGGCTAGCGGGAGGACCCTACGAG. The V call is TRBV20-1, the J call TRBJ2-7; 11 bases align to TRBD2. Coverage ceases 3 residues before the CDR3 finishes, and the germline J gene fills in the end. V was clipped by 6 bases and J by 2 bases; unmatched bases: 6. The CDR3 covers 14 residues. Germline CDR1 DFQATT, CDR2 SNEGSKA (reference sequence).

This clone was picked up many times. From the germline J gene comes the end of the CDR3, since the read stops 3 residues before it. The chain couples TRBV28 to TRBJ2-5; possible D gene TRBD2, 6 bases. The CDR3 runs to 14 residues. Germline-derived CDR1 and CDR2 are MDHEN and SYDVKM. The germline V and J ends were trimmed by 0 bases and 1 base, with 6 bases remaining between them. This CDR3 is CASSLWEGQETQYF. Partial CDR3 DNA: TGTGCCAGCAGTTTATGGGAGGGCCAAGAGACC.

This clone was observed a handful of times. The chain's CDR3 is CSARADRVYGYTF. CDR3 DNA (partial): TGCAGTGCTAGAGCGGACAGGGTCTATGGC. The chain employs TRBV20-1 and TRBJ1-2; 8 nucleotides line up with TRBD1. The read halts 3 residues ahead of the CDR3 end, with the missing end drawn from the germline J gene. The CDR3 contains 13 residues. With 1 base clipped from V and 4 bases from J, the junction kept 2 bases outside the gene matches. The germline V gene encodes CDR1 DFQATT and CDR2 SNEGSKA (reference sequence).

This clone was detected many times. From the germline J gene comes the end of the CDR3, since the read stops 3 residues before it. The V call is TRBV20-1, the J call TRBJ2-7; possible D gene TRBD1, 6 bases. Trimming cost V 3 bases and J 4 bases, with 13 bases left between them. The CDR3 is made up of 13 amino acids. The germline gives CDR1 DFQATT, CDR2 SNEGSKA (reference sequence). The CDR3 is CSASRDTLYEQYF. The sequenced part of the CDR3 DNA is TGCAGTGCTAGCCGGGACACTTTATACGAG.

Many counts were recorded for this clone. The CDR3 protein is CASRLGGSGRDTGELFF. Partial CDR3 DNA: TGTGCCAGCAGACTAGGAGGTAGCGGGAGGGACACCGGGGAG. The chain couples TRBV2 to TRBJ2-2, with 11 bases fitting TRBD2. The read terminates 3 residues before the CDR3 end, so the remaining end is supplied by the germline J gene. The germline V gene encodes CDR1 SNHLY and CDR2 FYNNEI. V trimming: 6 bases; J trimming: 3 bases; junction bases outside the gene matches: 9. This CDR3 comprises 17 residues.

This clone has at least ten counts. The read ends 3 residues early relative to the CDR3; the germline J gene fills the gap. V is TRBV7-2 and J is TRBJ2-5; D is possibly TRBD2 (5 bases). Trimming took off 5 bases at V and 5 bases at J, with 12 bases between the two ends. This CDR3 comprises 13 residues. Germline CDR1 and CDR2: SGHTA and FQGNSA. The CDR3 region is CASSAGSGETQYF. The sequenced part of the CDR3 DNA is TGTGCCAGCAGCGCTGGGAGCGGTGAGACC.

This clone has at least ten counts. Coverage ceases 3 residues before the CDR3 finishes, and the germline J gene fills in the end. The chain joins TRBV2 to TRBJ1-5; TRBD1 agrees at 9 bases. Germline V gene sequence: CDR1 SNHLY, CDR2 FYNNEI. V was clipped by 6 bases and J by 6 bases; unmatched bases: 3. The CDR3 totals 13 residues. The part of the CDR3 DNA that was read is TGTGCCAGCAGGGGACAGGGTGGTCAGCCC. It translates to CASRGQGGQP. From start to end, the CDR3 is CASRGQGGQPQHF.

This clone occurred a few times. Coverage ceases 3 residues before the CDR3 finishes, and the germline J gene fills in the end. V and J are TRBV7-6 and TRBJ1-3, with a tentative D call TRBD1 (5 bases). Germline V gene lookup returns CDR1 SGHVS and CDR2 FNYEAQ. V was shortened by 5 bases and J by 0 bases, with 11 bases between the two germline ends. The CDR3 contains 15 residues. The DNA read from the CDR3 is TGTGCCAGCAGCAGGCTGGGGGGCTCTGGAAACACC. Its translation is CASSRLGGSGNT. The entire CDR3 sequence reads CASSRLGGSGNTIYF.

In its sample, this clone was seen many times. The read stops 3 residues short of the end of the CDR3; the missing end is completed from the germline J gene. This chain links TRBV30 with TRBJ2-1; the D is unclear. CDR3 size: 15 residues. V shed 0 bases and J shed 2 bases, with 11 bases lying between them. Germline CDR1 reads GTSNPN; CDR2 reads SVGIG (reference sequence). The CDR3 DNA, read in part, is TGTGCCTGGAGTGTACGAGGCAGGCCCTACAATGAG. Its protein product is CAWSVRGRPYNE. The whole CDR3 sequence is CAWSVRGRPYNEQFF.

This clone was found a few times. The read ends 3 residues early relative to the CDR3; the germline J gene fills the gap. The genes are TRBV11-2 and TRBJ2-5; the match to TRBD2 covers 7 bases. The CDR3 loop spans 14 amino acids. After removal of 5 bases from V and 0 bases from J, the junction contained 3 bases not matched to a gene. CDR1 and CDR2 from the germline V gene are SGHAT and FQNNGV. CDR3 protein: CASSQTSDQETQYF. The covered CDR3 bases are TGTGCCAGCAGCCAAACTAGCGACCAAGAGACC.

This clone has ten or more counts. The observed sequence ends 3 residues before the CDR3 terminus, with the missing tail filled in from the germline J gene. The V gene is TRBV2, the J gene TRBJ2-1, with D perhaps TRBD2 (6 bases). The V gene lost 8 bases and the J gene lost 5 bases, with 22 bases spanning the gap. Germline loops: CDR1 SNHLY, CDR2 FYNNEI. This CDR3 comprises 16 residues. CDR3 bases read: TGTGCCAGCTCTCTAGCGTTGGGAGGAGTTGACAATGAG. Residues: CASSLALGGVDNE. The entire CDR3 is CASSLALGGVDNEQFF.

This clone has ten or more counts. The read halts 3 residues ahead of the CDR3 end, with the missing end drawn from the germline J gene. V is TRBV12-3 or TRBV12-4 and J is TRBJ1-4; weak D call: TRBD1 (6 bases). The CDR3 totals 14 residues. V lost 4 bases to trimming and J lost 0 bases, with 6 bases between them. CDR3 region: CASSYRATNEKLFF. Incomplete CDR3 DNA: TGTGCCAGCAGTTACAGGGCAACTAATGAAAAA.

This clone occurred many times. The DNA read from the CDR3 is TGTGCCAGTAGTATGACAGGGGATAGCAATCAGCCC. It specifies CASSMTGDSNQP. The entire CDR3 protein is CASSMTGDSNQPQHF. The V call is TRBV19, the J call TRBJ1-5; 8 positions agree with TRBD1. With the read ending 3 residues before the CDR3 end, the germline J gene is used to fill in that end. Trimming removed 3 bases from V and 0 bases from J; junction bases left unmatched: 1. This CDR3 is built from 15 residues. Germline CDR1 LNHDA, CDR2 SQIVND (reference sequence).

The table lists this clone with many counts. The read terminates 3 residues ahead of where the CDR3 ends, so the germline J gene completes it. The J gene is TRBJ2-5, the V gene TRBV5-4; 11 nucleotides agree with TRBD2. CDR3 length: 16 amino acids. The J segment lost 5 bases and the V segment lost 4 bases, leaving 10 bases of the junction unmatched. Per the germline V gene, CDR1 is SGHNT and CDR2 is YYREEE (reference sequence). The CDR3 bases that were read are TGTGCCAGCAGCATCCTCCCGGGACTAGCGGATGAGACC. Translated: CASSILPGLADET. The full CDR3 protein is CASSILPGLADETQYF.